Given below is one TCR beta chain in context. Its target is unknown. The data derive from a study of graft-versus-host responses after intestinal transplantation. Germline loops: CDR1 SGHDT, CDR2 YYEEEE. J gave up 3 bases and V 4 bases, and 3 bases lay outside the gene matches. This CDR3 contains 16 residues. Profiled with immunoSEQ multiplex PCR; TCRdb holds only in-frame clones, not every one. The table includes about 85,000 clones, around 93% detected once. The starting material was unstimulated CD8+ T cells sorted from spleen or lymph node cells, obtained before transplant. The sequence came from a human donor who was the organ donor for an intestinal transplant. The chain recombines TRBV5-6 with TRBJ2-2, with TRBD2 identical over 13 bases. The CDR3 DNA follows: TGTGCCAGCAGCGAGGGACTAGCGGGGTACACCGGGGAGCTGTTTTTT. It encodes CASSEGLAGYTGELFF.